This TCR beta chain was found in a study of T cells in women clearing cervical HPV infection. About the study: Controls' single incident HPV16 infection cleared within 12 months without precancer. HLA type stays a possible confounder, typing being limited.

V shed 3 bases and J 5 bases; nucleotides not matched to a gene: 7. Germline lookup yields CDR1 SGHTA and CDR2 FQGNSA. CDR3 length: 14 amino acids. Repertoires were generated with immunoSEQ multiplex PCR, while TCRdb's copy carries only in-frame clones and drops some. The sample holds fewer than 40,000 clones. About this clone: The antigen is undetermined. The read ends 3 residues before the CDR3 terminus; that terminus is restored from the germline J gene.

Study results and caveats: CIN3+ cases had significantly higher TCR richness than controls; evenness did not differ.

The clonotype comes from a woman aged 18 to 75 with a cervical HPV16 infection that either progressed to CIN3+ or cleared (not recorded which). V and J are TRBV7-2 and TRBJ2-7, with 7 positions matching TRBD2. Sequenced material: blood buffy coat. The CDR3 bases that were read are TGTGCCAGCAGCTTCGGCGGGAGATCTGACGAG. Residues: CASSFGGRSDE. In full, the CDR3 is CASSFGGRSDEQYF.